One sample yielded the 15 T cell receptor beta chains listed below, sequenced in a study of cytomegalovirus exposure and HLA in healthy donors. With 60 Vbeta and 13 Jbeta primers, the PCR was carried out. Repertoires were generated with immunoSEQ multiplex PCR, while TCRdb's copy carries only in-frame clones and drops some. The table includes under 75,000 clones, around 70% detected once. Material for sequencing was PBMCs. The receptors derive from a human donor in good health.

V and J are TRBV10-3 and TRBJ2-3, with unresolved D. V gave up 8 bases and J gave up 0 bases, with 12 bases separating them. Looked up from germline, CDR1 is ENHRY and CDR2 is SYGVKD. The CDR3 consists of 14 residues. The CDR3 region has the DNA TGTGCCATCGGTCCGGTTACTAGCACAGATACGCAGTATTTT. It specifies CAIGPVTSTDTQYF.

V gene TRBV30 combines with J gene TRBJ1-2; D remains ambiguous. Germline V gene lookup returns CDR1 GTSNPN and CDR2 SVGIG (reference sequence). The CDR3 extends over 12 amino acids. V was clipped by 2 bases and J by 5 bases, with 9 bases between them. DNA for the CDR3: TGTGCCTGGAGTAGGACTCAGTATGGCTACACCTTC. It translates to CAWSRTQYGYTF.

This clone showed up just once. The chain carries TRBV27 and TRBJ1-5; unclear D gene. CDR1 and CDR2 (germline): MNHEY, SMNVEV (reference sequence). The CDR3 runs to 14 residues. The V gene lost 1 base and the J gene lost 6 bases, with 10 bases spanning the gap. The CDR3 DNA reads TGTGCCAGCAGTTTATACCCGTGGAGTCAGCCCCAGCATTTT. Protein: CASSLYPWSQPQHF.

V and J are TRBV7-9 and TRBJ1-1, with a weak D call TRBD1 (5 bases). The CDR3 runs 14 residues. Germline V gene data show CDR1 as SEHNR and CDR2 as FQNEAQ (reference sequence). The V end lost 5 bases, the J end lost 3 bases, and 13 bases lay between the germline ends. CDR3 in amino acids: CASSAGGEDTEAFF. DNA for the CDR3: TGTGCCAGCAGCGCCGGGGGTGAGGACACTGAAGCTTTCTTT.

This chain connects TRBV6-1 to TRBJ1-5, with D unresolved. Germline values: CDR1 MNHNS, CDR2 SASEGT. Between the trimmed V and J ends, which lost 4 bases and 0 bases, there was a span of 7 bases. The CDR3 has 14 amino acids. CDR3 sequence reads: CASSVQYSNQPQHF. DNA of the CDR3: TGTGCCAGCAGTGTGCAGTATAGCAATCAGCCCCAGCATTTT.

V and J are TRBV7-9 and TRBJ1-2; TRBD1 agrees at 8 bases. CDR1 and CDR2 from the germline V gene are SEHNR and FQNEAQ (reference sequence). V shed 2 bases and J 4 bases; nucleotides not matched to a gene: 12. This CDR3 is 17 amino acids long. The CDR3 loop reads CASSLLMRQGITYGYTF. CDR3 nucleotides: TGTGCCAGCAGCTTACTAATGAGACAGGGGATCACCTATGGCTACACCTTC.

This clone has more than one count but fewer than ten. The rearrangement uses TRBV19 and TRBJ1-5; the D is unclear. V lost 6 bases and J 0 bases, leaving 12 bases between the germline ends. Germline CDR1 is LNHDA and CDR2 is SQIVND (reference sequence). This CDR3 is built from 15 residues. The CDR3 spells CASSLEYHSNQPQHF. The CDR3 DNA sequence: TGTGCCAGTAGCCTAGAGTATCATAGCAATCAGCCCCAGCATTTT.

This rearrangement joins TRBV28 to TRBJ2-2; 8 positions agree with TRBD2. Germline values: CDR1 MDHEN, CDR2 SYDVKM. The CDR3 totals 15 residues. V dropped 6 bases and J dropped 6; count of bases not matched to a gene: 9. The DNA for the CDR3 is TGTGCCAGCAGCTCTCGTAGCGGGATTGCCGGGGAGCTGTTTTTT. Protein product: CASSSRSGIAGELFF.

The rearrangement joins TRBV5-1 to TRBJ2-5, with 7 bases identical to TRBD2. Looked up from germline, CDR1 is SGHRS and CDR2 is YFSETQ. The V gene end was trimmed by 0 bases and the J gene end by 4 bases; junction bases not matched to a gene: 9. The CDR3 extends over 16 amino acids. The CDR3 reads CASSLGPSGARETQYF. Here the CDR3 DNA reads TGCGCCAGCAGCTTGGGGCCTAGCGGAGCCCGAGAGACCCAGTACTTC.

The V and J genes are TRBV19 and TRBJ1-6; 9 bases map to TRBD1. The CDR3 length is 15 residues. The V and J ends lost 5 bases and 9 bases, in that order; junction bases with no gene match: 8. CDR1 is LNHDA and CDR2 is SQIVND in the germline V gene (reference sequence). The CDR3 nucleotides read TGTGCCAGTAGTGTATCACAGGGGGCGAGTTCACCCCTCCACTTT. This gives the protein CASSVSQGASSPLHF.

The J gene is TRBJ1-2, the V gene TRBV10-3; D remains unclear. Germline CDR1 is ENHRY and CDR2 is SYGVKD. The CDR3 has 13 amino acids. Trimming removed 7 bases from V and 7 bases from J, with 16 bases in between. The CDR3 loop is CAITDTGAGGYTF. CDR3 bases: TGTGCCATCACGGATACGGGCGCGGGTGGCTACACCTTC.

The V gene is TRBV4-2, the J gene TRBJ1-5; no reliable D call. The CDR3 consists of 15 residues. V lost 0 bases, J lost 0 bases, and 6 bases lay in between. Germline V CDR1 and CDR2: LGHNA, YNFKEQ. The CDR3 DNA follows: TGTGCCAGCAGCCAAGACCCCTATAGCAATCAGCCCCAGCATTTT. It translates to CASSQDPYSNQPQHF.

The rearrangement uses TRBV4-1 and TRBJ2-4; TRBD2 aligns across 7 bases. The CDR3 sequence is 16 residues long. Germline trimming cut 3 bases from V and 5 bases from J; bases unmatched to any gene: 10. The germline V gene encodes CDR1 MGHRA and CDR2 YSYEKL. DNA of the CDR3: TGCGCCAGCAGCCATACCTTCAGGACTAGGGAAAACATTCAGTACTTC. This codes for CASSHTFRTRENIQYF.

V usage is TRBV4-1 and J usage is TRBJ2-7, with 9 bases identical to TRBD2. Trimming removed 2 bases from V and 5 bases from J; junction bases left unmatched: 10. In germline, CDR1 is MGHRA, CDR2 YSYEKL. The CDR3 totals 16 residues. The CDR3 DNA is TGCGCCAGCAGCCAAACCGCGGGACTAGCAGTAGACGAGCAGTACTTC. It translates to CASSQTAGLAVDEQYF.

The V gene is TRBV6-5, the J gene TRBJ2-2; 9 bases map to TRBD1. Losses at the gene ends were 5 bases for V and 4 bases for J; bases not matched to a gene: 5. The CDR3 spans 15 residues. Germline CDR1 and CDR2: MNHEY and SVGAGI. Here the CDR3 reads CASSQQGAVTGELFF. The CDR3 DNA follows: TGTGCCAGCAGTCAACAGGGGGCGGTCACCGGGGAGCTGTTTTTT.